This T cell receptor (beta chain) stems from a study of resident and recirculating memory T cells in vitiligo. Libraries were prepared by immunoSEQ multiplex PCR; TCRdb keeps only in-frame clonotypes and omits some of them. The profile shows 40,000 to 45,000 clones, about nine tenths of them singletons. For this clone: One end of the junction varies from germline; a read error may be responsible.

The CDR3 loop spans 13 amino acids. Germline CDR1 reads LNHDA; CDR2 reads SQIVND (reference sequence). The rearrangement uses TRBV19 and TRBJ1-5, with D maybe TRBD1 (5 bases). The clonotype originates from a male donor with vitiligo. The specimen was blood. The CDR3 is CASSNQGYQSQHF. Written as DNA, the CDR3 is TGTGCCAGTAGTAACCAGGGTTATCAGTCCCAGCATTTT. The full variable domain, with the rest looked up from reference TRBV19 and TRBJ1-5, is DGGITQSPKYLFRKEGQNVTLSCEQNLNHDAMYWYRQDPGQGLRLIYYSQIVNDFQKGDIAEGYSVSREKKESFPLTVTSAQKNPTAFYLCASSNQGYQSQHFGDGTRLSIL.